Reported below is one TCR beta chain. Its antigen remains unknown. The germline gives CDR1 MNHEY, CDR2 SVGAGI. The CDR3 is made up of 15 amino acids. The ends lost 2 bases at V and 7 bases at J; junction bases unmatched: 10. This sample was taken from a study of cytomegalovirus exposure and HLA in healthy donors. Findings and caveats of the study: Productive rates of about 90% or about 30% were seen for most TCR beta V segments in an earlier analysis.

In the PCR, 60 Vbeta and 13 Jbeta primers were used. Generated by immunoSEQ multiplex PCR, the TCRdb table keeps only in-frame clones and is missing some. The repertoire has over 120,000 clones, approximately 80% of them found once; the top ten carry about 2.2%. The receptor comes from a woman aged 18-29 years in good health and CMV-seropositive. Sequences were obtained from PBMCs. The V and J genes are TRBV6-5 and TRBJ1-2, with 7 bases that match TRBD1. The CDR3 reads CASSYGQEGYGGYTF. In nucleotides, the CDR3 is TGTGCCAGCAGTTACGGACAGGAGGGATATGGTGGCTACACCTTC.